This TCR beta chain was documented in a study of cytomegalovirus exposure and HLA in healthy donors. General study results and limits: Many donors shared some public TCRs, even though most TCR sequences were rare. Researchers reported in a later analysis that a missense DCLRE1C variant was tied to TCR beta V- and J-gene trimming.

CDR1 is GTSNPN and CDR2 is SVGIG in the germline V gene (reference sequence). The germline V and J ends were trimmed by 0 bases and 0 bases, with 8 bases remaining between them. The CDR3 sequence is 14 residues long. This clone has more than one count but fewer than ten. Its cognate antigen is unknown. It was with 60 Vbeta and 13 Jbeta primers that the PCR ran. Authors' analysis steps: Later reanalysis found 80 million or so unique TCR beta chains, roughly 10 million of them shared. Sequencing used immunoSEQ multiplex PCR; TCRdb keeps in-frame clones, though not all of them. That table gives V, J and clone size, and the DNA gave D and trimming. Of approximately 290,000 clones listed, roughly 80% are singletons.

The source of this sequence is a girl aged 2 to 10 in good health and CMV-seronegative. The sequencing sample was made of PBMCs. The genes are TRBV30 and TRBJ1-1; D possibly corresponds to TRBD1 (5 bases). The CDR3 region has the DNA TGTGCCTGGAGTGTAAAGGGGATGAACACTGAAGCTTTCTTT. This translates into CAWSVKGMNTEAFF.